This TCR beta chain was sequenced for a study of OX40 agonist ivuxolimab in advanced cancers. Study at large: Three patients, one with hepatocellular carcinoma and two with cutaneous melanoma, responded partially.

Sequencing was performed with immunoSEQ multiplex PCR; in TCRdb, only in-frame clones are kept and a portion is missing. The sample consists of about 62,000 clones, approximately 85% of them appearing once. The length of the CDR3 is 16 residues. J was trimmed by 7 bases and V by 2 bases; bases with no gene match: 6. Germline V CDR1 and CDR2: LGHNT, FRNRAP. Source: CD4+ or CD8+ T cells sorted from blood, taken in a trial of the OX40 agonist ivuxolimab. This receptor was taken from an adult with an advanced solid tumor such as melanoma, head and neck, liver or kidney cancer. The chain employs TRBV12-5 and TRBJ2-1, with 12 bases lining up with TRBD1. CDR3 in amino acids: CASGLLGQGARNEQFF. In DNA, the CDR3 is TGTGCTAGTGGTTTGCTGGGACAGGGGGCGCGAAATGAGCAGTTCTTC. Variable domain in full (rest from reference TRBV12-5 and TRBJ2-1): DARVTQTPRHKVTEMGQEVTMRCQPILGHNTVFWYRQTMMQGLELLAYFRNRAPLDDSGMPKDRFSAEMPDATLATLKIQPSEPRDSAVYFCASGLLGQGARNEQFFGPGTRLTVL.